Detailed here is one TCR beta chain. Antigen specificity is unknown. The sample comes from a study of response to subunit inactivated influenza vaccine. Trimming cost V 3 bases and J 2 bases, with 9 bases left between them. CDR1 and CDR2 (germline): SGHTA, FQGNSA. This CDR3 has 14 amino acids. TCRdb redid the calling of the RT-PCR reads with MiXCR, one entry per CDR3 protein. The data hold about 700,000 distinct CDR3 sequences, with about 15% observed a single time. Study-level points and caveats: Authors suggested few new T cells are recruited by each seasonal influenza vaccination.

Sequencing was performed on PBMCs from blood, taken 14 days before vaccination. This TCR was recovered from a man in his fifties or sixties who received an inactivated influenza vaccine. J is TRBJ2-3 and V is TRBV7-2; D is unclear. The CDR3 protein is CASSFGLITDTQYF. The CDR3 bases are TGTGCCAGCAGCTTCGGGCTGATCACAGATACGCAGTATTTT.